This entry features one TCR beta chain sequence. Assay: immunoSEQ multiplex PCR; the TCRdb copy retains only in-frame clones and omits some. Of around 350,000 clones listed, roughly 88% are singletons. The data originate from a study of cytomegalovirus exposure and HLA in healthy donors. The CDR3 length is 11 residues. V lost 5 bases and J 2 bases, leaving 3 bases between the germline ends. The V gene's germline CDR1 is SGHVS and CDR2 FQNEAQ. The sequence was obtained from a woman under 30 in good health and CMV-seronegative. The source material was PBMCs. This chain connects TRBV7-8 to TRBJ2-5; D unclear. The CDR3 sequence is CASSQQETQYF. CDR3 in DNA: TGTGCCAGCAGCCAACAAGAGACCCAGTACTTC.